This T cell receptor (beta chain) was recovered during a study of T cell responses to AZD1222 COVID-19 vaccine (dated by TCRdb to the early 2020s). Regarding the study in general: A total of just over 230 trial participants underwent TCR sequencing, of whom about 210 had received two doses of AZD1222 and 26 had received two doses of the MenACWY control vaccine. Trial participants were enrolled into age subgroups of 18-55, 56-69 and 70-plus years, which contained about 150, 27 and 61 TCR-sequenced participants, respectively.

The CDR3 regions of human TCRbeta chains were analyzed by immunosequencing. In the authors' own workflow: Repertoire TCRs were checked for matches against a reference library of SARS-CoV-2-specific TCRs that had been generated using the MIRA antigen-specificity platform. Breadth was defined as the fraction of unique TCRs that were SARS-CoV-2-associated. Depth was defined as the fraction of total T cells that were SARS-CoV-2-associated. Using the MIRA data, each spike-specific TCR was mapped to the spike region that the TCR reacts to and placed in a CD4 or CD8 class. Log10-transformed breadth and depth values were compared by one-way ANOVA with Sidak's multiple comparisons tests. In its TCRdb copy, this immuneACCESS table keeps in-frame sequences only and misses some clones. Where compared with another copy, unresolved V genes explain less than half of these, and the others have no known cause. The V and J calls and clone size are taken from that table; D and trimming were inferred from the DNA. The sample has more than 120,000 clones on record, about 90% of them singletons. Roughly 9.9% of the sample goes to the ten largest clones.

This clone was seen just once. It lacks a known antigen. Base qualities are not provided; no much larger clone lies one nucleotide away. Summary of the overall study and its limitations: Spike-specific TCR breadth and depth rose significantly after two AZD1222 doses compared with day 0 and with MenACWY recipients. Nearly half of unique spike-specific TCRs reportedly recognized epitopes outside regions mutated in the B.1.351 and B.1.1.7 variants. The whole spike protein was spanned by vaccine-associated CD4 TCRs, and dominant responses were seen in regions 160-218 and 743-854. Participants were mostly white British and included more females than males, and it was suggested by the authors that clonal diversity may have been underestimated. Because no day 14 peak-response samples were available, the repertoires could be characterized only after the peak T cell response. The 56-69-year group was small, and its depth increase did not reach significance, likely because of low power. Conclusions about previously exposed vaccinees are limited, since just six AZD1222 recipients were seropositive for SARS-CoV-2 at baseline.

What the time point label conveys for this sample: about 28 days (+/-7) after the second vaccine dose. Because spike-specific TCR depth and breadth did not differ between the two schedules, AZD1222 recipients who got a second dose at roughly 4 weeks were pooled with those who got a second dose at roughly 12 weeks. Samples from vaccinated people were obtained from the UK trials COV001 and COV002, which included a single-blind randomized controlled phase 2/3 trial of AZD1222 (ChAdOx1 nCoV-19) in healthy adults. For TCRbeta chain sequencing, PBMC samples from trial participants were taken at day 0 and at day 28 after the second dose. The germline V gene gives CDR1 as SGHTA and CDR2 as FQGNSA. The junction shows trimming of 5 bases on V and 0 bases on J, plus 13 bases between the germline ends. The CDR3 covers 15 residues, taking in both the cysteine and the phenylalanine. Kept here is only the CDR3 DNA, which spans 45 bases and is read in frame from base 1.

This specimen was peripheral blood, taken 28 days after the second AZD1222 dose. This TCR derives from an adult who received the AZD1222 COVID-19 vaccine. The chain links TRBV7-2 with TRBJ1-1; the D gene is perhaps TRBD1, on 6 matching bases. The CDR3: CASSPGQSMNTEAFF. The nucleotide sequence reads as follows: TGTGCCAGCAGCCCAGGACAGTCCATGAACACTGAAGCTTTCTTT.